This TCR beta chain originates from a study of shared clonotypes between healthy human individuals. General study points: Generally, estimated richness proved larger in naive subsets than it did in memory subsets. Non-shared clonotypes displayed generation probabilities falling below those of clonotypes present in all four donors.

With 6 bases removed from V and 4 bases from J, the gap between germline ends came to 12 bases. CDR1 and CDR2 from the germline V gene are MDHEN and SYDVKM. This CDR3 has 13 residues. Only in-frame clones appear in the TCRdb table, and some are missing; sequencing was by immunoSEQ multiplex PCR. The table records some 580,000 clones, around 97% of them present only once. About this clone: Its matching antigen is unknown.

The sample taken for sequencing was naive CD4+ T cells sorted from blood. Subset reported: CD45RA+ positively selected. The receptor's source is a woman aged 25-40 years in good health. The chain recombines TRBV28 with TRBJ1-1; no clear D. CDR3 nucleotides: TGTGCCAGCAGGCCGGGCCCTGGCACTGAAGCTTTCTTT. This codes for CASRPGPGTEAFF.